These 18 T cell receptor beta chains came from one sample sequenced in a study of shared clonotypes between healthy human individuals. Profiled with immunoSEQ multiplex PCR; TCRdb holds only in-frame clones, not every one. The sample lists approximately 2.5 million clones, 93% seen once, with about 0.38% in the top ten. The source material was naive CD4+ T cells from PBMCs. Noted subset: CD45RA+ positively selected. Receptors were obtained from a man aged 18 to 30 in good health. Some clones in this sample may be carry-over from other donors' samples.

On this clone itself: Other nucleotide sequences from this sample produce the same CDR3. The chain recombines TRBV19 with TRBJ2-5; weak D call: TRBD2 (6 bases). V lost 3 bases and J lost 4, with 9 bases in between. This CDR3 comprises 13 residues. Per germline, CDR1 LNHDA and CDR2 SQIVND (reference sequence). CDR3 protein: CASSISGGETQYF. Here the CDR3 DNA reads TGTGCCAGTAGTATTTCCGGGGGAGAGACCCAGTACTTC.

The chain carries TRBV2 and TRBJ1-1, with D hard to call. V gave up 8 bases and J gave up 2 bases, with 12 bases separating them. CDR3 length: 13 residues. Per germline, CDR1 SNHLY and CDR2 FYNNEI. The CDR3 spells CASCREANTEAFF. The CDR3 coding sequence is TGTGCCAGCTGTAGGGAGGCAAACACTGAAGCTTTCTTT.

The chain recombines TRBV9 with TRBJ2-3; D gene ambiguous. CDR1 is SGDLS, CDR2 YYNGEE, per germline. The length of the CDR3 is 13 residues. V was clipped by 4 bases and J by 8 bases, with 14 bases between them. Here the CDR3 DNA reads TGTGCCAGCAGCCCAAGCCCACAAGGTACGCAGTATTTT. Protein: CASSPSPQGTQYF.

This chain uses TRBV23-1 with TRBJ2-5, with D hard to call. TRBV23-1 is assigned to the ORF class and has an uncertain function. V lost 7 bases to trimming and J lost 5 bases, with 20 bases between them. CDR3 length: 15 residues. The CDR3 DNA follows: TGCGCCAGCACCTCGTTATTGTCCCGTTCGGAGACCCAGTACTTC. The encoded protein is CASTSLLSRSETQYF.

The V gene is TRBV28, the J gene TRBJ2-5; 7 positions agree with TRBD2. From germline, CDR1 is MDHEN and CDR2 SYDVKM. The CDR3 spans 14 residues. The J segment lost 5 bases and the V segment lost 5 bases, leaving 8 bases of the junction unmatched. CDR3 sequence: CASSKRGVAETQYF. Written as DNA, the CDR3 is TGTGCCAGCAGTAAACGGGGGGTAGCGGAGACCCAGTACTTC.

On this clone itself: Within the sample, other DNA sequences also encode this same CDR3. This chain connects TRBV7-9 to TRBJ1-5; no clear D. V was clipped by 5 bases and J by 2 bases, with 10 bases between them. This CDR3 has 14 residues. Germline V lookup: CDR1 SEHNR, CDR2 FQNEAQ (reference sequence). For the CDR3, the DNA is TGTGCCAGCAGCCCCGGCAGCCGCAATCAGCCCCAGCATTTT. Residues: CASSPGSRNQPQHF.

The CDR3 nucleotides are TGTGCCAGCAGCTTAGATCCCACACGAAACACTGAAGCTTTCTTT. This translates into CASSLDPTRNTEAFF. The J gene is TRBJ1-1, the V gene TRBV7-2; D call uncertain. Germline-derived CDR1 and CDR2 are SGHTA and FQGNSA. With 1 base removed from V and 2 bases from J, the gap between germline ends came to 11 bases. The CDR3 is 15 amino acids.

The V call is TRBV7-6, the J call TRBJ2-2, with 8 nucleotides matching TRBD2. The V gene end was trimmed by 2 bases and the J gene end by 13 bases; junction bases not matched to a gene: 6. Germline CDR1 reads SGHVS; CDR2 reads FNYEAQ. The CDR3 spans 13 residues. This chain's CDR3 is CASSLLSAGGLFF. The CDR3 nucleotides are TGTGCCAGCAGCTTATTGTCGGCGGGAGGGCTGTTTTTT.

The chain couples TRBV9 to TRBJ2-3, with D possibly called TRBD1 or TRBD2 (6 bases each). The germline V gene encodes CDR1 SGDLS and CDR2 YYNGEE. This CDR3 is 16 amino acids long. Between the trimmed V and J ends, which lost 4 bases and 4 bases, there was a span of 19 bases. As DNA, the CDR3 is TGTGCCAGCAGCCCACCGGGGGCTGTTCGCGCAGATACGCAGTATTTT. As protein: CASSPPGAVRADTQYF.

This clone appeared a single time. The rearrangement links TRBV6-1 to TRBJ2-1; D is perhaps TRBD2 (6 bases). Trimming took off 5 bases at V and 3 bases at J, with 11 bases between the two ends. Germline V lookup: CDR1 MNHNS, CDR2 SASEGT. CDR3 length equals 14 residues. The CDR3 coding sequence is TGTGCCAGCAGTCAGCGGGCACTCTACAATGAGCAGTTCTTC. The encoded protein is CASSQRALYNEQFF.

The gene calls are TRBV7-6 and TRBJ2-2, with 7 bases matching TRBD2. V lost 2 bases and J lost 5; bases outside the gene matches: 11. This CDR3 has 17 amino acids. Germline CDR1 reads SGHVS; CDR2 reads FNYEAQ. The CDR3 DNA reads TGTGCCAGCAGCTTAACTTATAAGGCGGGAGTAACCGGGGAGCTGTTTTTT. Protein: CASSLTYKAGVTGELFF.

The V call is TRBV28, the J call TRBJ2-1; 9 nucleotides match TRBD2. This CDR3 region has 16 residues. With 8 bases clipped from V and 9 bases from J, the junction kept 17 bases outside the gene matches. Per germline, CDR1 MDHEN and CDR2 SYDVKM. CDR3 sequence: CASFHRASGIMIEQFF. The CDR3, as DNA: TGTGCCAGCTTCCACCGGGCTAGCGGGATTATGATTGAGCAGTTCTTC. Full variable domain (rest looked up from reference TRBV28 and TRBJ2-1): DVKVTQSSRYLVKRTGEKVFLECVQDMDHENMFWYRQDPGLGLRLIYFSYDVKMKEKGDIPEGYSVSREKKERFSLILESASTNQTSMYLCASFHRASGIMIEQFFGPGTRLTVL.

V is TRBV30 and J is TRBJ1-3, with TRBD1 matching 9 bases. The V and J ends lost 7 bases and 1 base, in that order; junction bases with no gene match: 2. Germline CDR1 is GTSNPN and CDR2 is SVGIG (reference sequence). The CDR3 runs to 13 residues. The CDR3 region is CALGTGSGNTIYF. Here the CDR3 DNA reads TGTGCCTTGGGGACAGGGTCTGGAAACACCATATATTTT.

The chain couples TRBV19 to TRBJ1-1, with 7 bases matching TRBD1. The CDR3 extends over 15 amino acids. V gave up 6 bases and J gave up 7 bases; unmatched junction bases: 14. CDR1 is LNHDA and CDR2 is SQIVND in the germline V gene (reference sequence). The CDR3: CASSETGTAKHEAFF. DNA for the CDR3: TGTGCCAGTAGCGAAACCGGGACAGCAAAACATGAAGCTTTCTTT.

The chain recombines TRBV7-2 with TRBJ2-3; D may be TRBD2 (6 bases). V gave up 5 bases and J gave up 3 bases, with 18 bases separating them. CDR1 SGHTA and CDR2 FQGNSA come from the germline V gene. This CDR3 spans 16 amino acids. CDR3 DNA: TGTGCCAGCAGCGTTCTAGCCGCCGGGGGTACAGATACGCAGTATTTT. Protein sequence: CASSVLAAGGTDTQYF.

The V gene is TRBV30, the J gene TRBJ1-5; D is uncertain. CDR1 and CDR2 from the germline V gene are GTSNPN and SVGIG (reference sequence). Trimming took 0 bases from V and 2 from J, leaving 11 bases between them. CDR3 length: 15 amino acids. The CDR3 DNA sequence: TGTGCCTGGAGTGTTAAGGGATCGGGCAATCAGCCCCAGCATTTT. This encodes CAWSVKGSGNQPQHF.

This chain joins TRBV4-3 and TRBJ2-5; unclear D gene. Germline lookup yields CDR1 LGHNA and CDR2 YSLEER. V lost 4 bases and J lost 1, with 7 bases in between. This CDR3 region has 13 residues. As DNA, the CDR3 is TGCGCCAGCAGCCCAGGATTCCAAGAGACCCAGTACTTC. It specifies CASSPGFQETQYF.

This sequence joins TRBV28 and TRBJ1-2; D is possibly TRBD1 (5 bases). CDR3 length: 15 amino acids. From germline, CDR1 is MDHEN and CDR2 SYDVKM. Trimming cost V 5 bases and J 3 bases, with 16 bases left between them. CDR3 sequence: CASSVPGRAYYGYTF. CDR3 DNA sequence: TGTGCCAGCAGTGTCCCGGGCAGGGCCTACTATGGCTACACCTTC.